The 14 T cell receptor beta chains listed next were all sequenced from one sample in a study of CD4 T cells in relation to SARS-CoV-2 and coronaviruses. No cognate antigen is known for these TCRs. The unexposed donors gave CD4+ T cells in about 2010-2019, prior to COVID-19. Isolation of CD4+ T cells took place after 10 days in culture. Here immunoSEQ multiplex PCR was the method, and the copy in TCRdb shows in-frame clones only, minus some. The repertoire holds almost 30,000 clones, with over 60% as singletons. Specimen: CD4+ T cells from PBMCs, cultured in vitro. These TCRs come from a human donor in good health.

This chain joins TRBV2 and TRBJ2-3; the D call may be TRBD1 or TRBD2 (5 bases each). V dropped 10 bases and J dropped 5 bases, with 13 bases sitting between them. The CDR3 is made up of 12 amino acids. Germline values: CDR1 SNHLY, CDR2 FYNNEI. The CDR3 DNA follows: TGTGCCACCGTGGGGGACGGAGATACGCAGTATTTT. This encodes CATVGDGDTQYF.

The table lists this clone with a count of one. The chain employs TRBV4-2 and TRBJ1-6; D unresolved. Germline CDR1 LGHNA, CDR2 YNFKEQ. Deletions cut 8 bases from V and 0 bases from J, with 5 bases between. This CDR3 region has 13 residues. CDR3 protein: CASGSSYNSPLHF. For the CDR3, the DNA is TGTGCCAGCGGGAGCTCCTATAATTCACCCCTCCACTTT.

The V call is TRBV12-3 or TRBV12-4, the J call TRBJ1-4, with 7 bases lining up with TRBD1. The CDR3 extends over 11 amino acids. With V trimmed by 6 bases and J by 11 bases, 3 bases remained unmatched. The CDR3 bases are TGTGCCAGCAGCCTCAGGGGGAAACTGTTTTTT. As protein: CASSLRGKLFF.

This chain joins TRBV10-1 and TRBJ2-2, with 10 bases fitting TRBD2. Germline V gives CDR1 WNHNN, CDR2 SYGVQD (reference sequence). J lost 3 bases, V lost 3 bases, and 7 bases had no gene match. This CDR3 spans 17 amino acids. The CDR3 coding sequence is TGCGCCAGCAGTGAAGTAGCGGGGGGCGCGGACACCGGGGAGCTGTTTTTT. Amino acids: CASSEVAGGADTGELFF.

This clone was recorded only once. The chain is built from TRBV20-1 and TRBJ1-1; D not resolved. Germline assignment: CDR1 DFQATT and CDR2 SNEGSKA (reference sequence). V lost 6 bases and J lost 4, with 9 bases in between. This CDR3 spans 11 amino acids. The CDR3 region is CSAKGGTEAFF. As DNA, the CDR3 is TGCAGTGCCAAAGGAGGCACTGAAGCTTTCTTT.

The chain has TRBV6-5 and TRBJ2-7; perhaps TRBD1 as D (5 bases). Germline loops: CDR1 MNHEY, CDR2 SVGAGI. Trimming took off 5 bases at V and 0 bases at J, with 14 bases between the two ends. The CDR3 has 15 residues. The CDR3 reads CASSRQTGRSYEQYF. In nucleotides, the CDR3 is TGTGCCAGCAGTCGTCAAACAGGACGCTCCTACGAGCAGTACTTC.

This clone was seen more than once but under ten times. The chain carries TRBV7-9 and TRBJ2-1; 16 nucleotides agree with TRBD2. The CDR3 runs to 19 residues. V was pared by 3 bases and J by 6 bases, with 11 bases of the junction left unmatched. Germline CDR1 is SEHNR and CDR2 is FQNEAQ (reference sequence). The CDR3 loop reads CASSLGVGTSGGAGNEQFF. The CDR3 DNA sequence: TGTGCCAGCAGCTTGGGCGTAGGGACTAGCGGGGGGGCGGGCAATGAGCAGTTCTTC.

The genes are TRBV5-1 and TRBJ2-7, with 9 bases matching TRBD1. The trim removed 0 bases at V and 5 bases at J, leaving 12 bases unmatched. The CDR3 has 17 amino acids. Germline CDR1 SGHRS, CDR2 YFSETQ. CDR3 in amino acids: CASSLAARGQGNDEQYF. In DNA form, the CDR3 reads TGCGCCAGCAGCTTGGCGGCCCGGGGACAGGGAAACGACGAGCAGTACTTC.

The chain is built from TRBV5-1 and TRBJ1-1; 8 bases map to TRBD1. CDR3 length: 15 residues. Per germline, CDR1 SGHRS and CDR2 YFSETQ. After removal of 0 bases from V and 0 bases from J, the junction contained 1 base not matched to a gene. The CDR3 here is CASSLAGGMNTEAFF. The CDR3 DNA sequence: TGCGCCAGCAGCTTGGCAGGGGGCATGAACACTGAAGCTTTCTTT.

V gene TRBV18 combines with J gene TRBJ2-2; TRBD1 matches 7 bases. With 2 bases clipped from V and 5 bases from J, the junction kept 5 bases outside the gene matches. This CDR3 comprises 15 residues. Germline lookup yields CDR1 KGHSH and CDR2 LQKENI. In nucleotides, the CDR3 is TGTGCCAGCTCACCAAGACAGGGTGTAACCGGGGAGCTGTTTTTT. Protein product: CASSPRQGVTGELFF.

This clone was counted between two and nine times. The gene calls are TRBV30 and TRBJ1-1; 8 bases line up with TRBD1. The junction had 8 bases not matched to a gene; V was cut back by 5 bases and J by 0 bases. Per germline, CDR1 GTSNPN and CDR2 SVGIG (reference sequence). This CDR3 region has 15 residues. CDR3: CAWVDRATMNTEAFF. CDR3 bases: TGTGCCTGGGTGGACAGGGCGACTATGAACACTGAAGCTTTCTTT.

The V gene is TRBV6-5, the J gene TRBJ2-7; 7 bases match TRBD2. The CDR3 loop spans 13 amino acids. CDR1 MNHEY and CDR2 SVGAGI come from the germline V gene. V lost 9 bases, J lost 4 bases, and 9 bases stayed unmatched. The CDR3 protein is CARPGLLFYEQYF. The CDR3 DNA follows: TGTGCCAGGCCGGGACTACTATTTTACGAGCAGTACTTC.

The V and J genes are TRBV7-2 and TRBJ2-7; 13 nucleotides agree with TRBD2. The ends lost 4 bases at V and 2 bases at J; junction bases unmatched: 2. The CDR3 has 15 residues. Germline V gene sequence: CDR1 SGHTA, CDR2 FQGNSA. CDR3 sequence (DNA): TGTGCCAGCAGCTCCACTAGCGGGGGGGCCTACGAGCAGTACTTC. It specifies CASSSTSGGAYEQYF. Looking up the rest from reference TRBV7-2 and TRBJ2-7 gives the full variable domain: GAGVSQSPSNKVTEKGKDVELRCDPISGHTALYWYRQSLGQGLEFLIYFQGNSAPDKSGLPSDRFSAERTGGSVSTLTIQRTQQEDSAVYLCASSSTSGGAYEQYFGPGTRLTVT.

This chain connects TRBV18 to TRBJ2-7; 9 bases fit TRBD1. The length of the CDR3 is 14 residues. Germline V CDR1 and CDR2: KGHSH, LQKENI. V was clipped by 6 bases and J by 3 bases; unmatched bases: 6. DNA of the CDR3: TGTGCCAGCTCTCACAGGGGGCTATACTACGAGCAGTACTTC. It encodes CASSHRGLYYEQYF.